This note documents a single TCR beta chain sequence. Amplification used 60 Vbeta primers and 13 Jbeta primers. Sequencing was performed with immunoSEQ multiplex PCR; in TCRdb, only in-frame clones are kept and a portion is missing. The repertoire holds fewer than 90,000 clones, with roughly three quarters as singletons. The data were taken from a study of cytomegalovirus exposure and HLA in healthy donors. CDR1 is MNHNS, CDR2 SASEGT, per germline. The germline V and J ends were trimmed by 1 base and 3 bases, with 3 bases remaining between them. The CDR3 contains 12 residues. This sequence joins TRBV6-1 and TRBJ1-2; D is unclear. The sequencing sample was made of PBMCs. This sequence originates from a woman in her forties in good health and CMV-seropositive. Here the CDR3 DNA reads TGTGCCAGCAGTGAAGTAGACTATGGCTACACCTTC. Encoded protein: CASSEVDYGYTF.